One sample yielded the 6 T cell receptor beta chains listed below, sequenced in a study of blood T cell repertoires in COVID-19. TCRdb's table, derived via immunoSEQ multiplex PCR, lists solely in-frame clones and lacks some. There are around 100,000 clones in the sample; about 87% occur only once, and 15% lies in the top ten. Material: peripheral blood. The receptors come from a man aged 45-65 years with acute or convalescent COVID-19.

The rearrangement links TRBV21-1 to TRBJ1-6; TRBD1 is the table's D call and was not checked against the DNA. TRBV21-1 is a pseudogene. This CDR3 comprises 15 residues. CDR3 loop: CASSKVQIYNSPLHF. The CDR3 nucleotides read TGTGCCAGCAGCAAAGTGCAGATCTATAATTCACCCCTCCACTTT.

This clone is a singleton in its sample. This chain links TRBV28 with TRBJ2-3; D might be TRBD2 (6 bases). The CDR3 runs 15 residues. Trimming took 6 bases from V and 2 from J, leaving 15 bases between them. Germline CDR1 reads MDHEN; CDR2 reads SYDVKM. CDR3 DNA sequence: TGTGCCAGCAGCCCGCTAGCGAGACACACAGATACGCAGTATTTT. As protein: CASSPLARHTDTQYF.

This clone was found a few times. The rearrangement joins TRBV5-1 to TRBJ1-4; TRBD1 aligns across 10 bases. In germline, CDR1 is SGHRS, CDR2 YFSETQ. The CDR3 runs 14 residues. Trimming removed 5 bases from V and 6 bases from J; junction bases left unmatched: 4. CDR3 loop: CASSPGTGDEKLFF. In nucleotides, the CDR3 is TGCGCCAGCAGTCCCGGGACAGGGGATGAAAAACTGTTTTTT.

The count of this clone is one. The rearrangement links TRBV12-3 or TRBV12-4 to TRBJ1-1, with D possibly being TRBD1 (6 bases). This CDR3 spans 13 amino acids. Trimming removed 3 bases at V and 10 bases at J, with 15 bases between. The CDR3 here is CASSFGLWGRAFF. CDR3 DNA sequence: TGTGCCAGCAGTTTTGGGTTGTGGGGGCGAGCTTTCTTT.

The CDR3 coding sequence is TGCGCCAGCAGCCCGGGACAGGGAAAAGAGACCCAGTACTTC. Translating it yields CASSPGQGKETQYF. This chain connects TRBV5-1 to TRBJ2-5; 9 bases are shared with TRBD1. This CDR3 region has 14 residues. After removal of 4 bases from V and 3 bases from J, the junction contained 4 bases not matched to a gene. Germline CDR1 is SGHRS and CDR2 is YFSETQ.

The rearrangement uses TRBV2 and TRBJ2-3; D may be TRBD1 (5 bases). V was pared by 5 bases and J by 3 bases, with 9 bases between. The CDR3 is made up of 13 amino acids. In germline, CDR1 is SNHLY, CDR2 FYNNEI. Here the CDR3 reads CASSRGATDTQYF. Written as DNA, the CDR3 is TGTGCCAGCAGTAGGGGCGCGACAGATACGCAGTATTTT.